Given below is one TCR beta chain in context. The target of this receptor is not known. No much larger clone is present one base from it, and per-base qualities are unavailable. This sample was included in a study of blood T cell repertoires in COVID-19 (dated by TCRdb to 2020 to 2022). Turning to the overall study: Collaborator samples came from the United States, Italy and Spain and covered acute and convalescent phases of COVID-19. Sample metadata almost always included a de-identified subject ID, COVID-19 status, age in years and sex. Subjects who had been exposed to COVID-19, were actively infected with it, or had recovered from it provided the deeply sampled blood TCRbeta repertoires that made up the dataset. Samples came from the ongoing ImmuneRACE study (first 160 participants) plus 1,254 subjects from 6 global collaborators. The prospective study material was composed of cDNA or gDNA derived from T cells, B-cell-depleted T cells, or PBMCs. Where HLA class I and class II types were available, the types were taken from metadata supplied by the sample provider, not from assay-based typing. The repertoires were released in a freely available public database intended as a resource for research on the immune response to SARS-CoV-2.

CDR1 and CDR2, looked up from the germline V gene, are LGHNA and YSLEER. Including the terminal cysteine and phenylalanine, the CDR3 comprises 15 residues. The DNA shown is the 45-base CDR3, in frame from base 1. Germline trimming: 0 bases from V, 5 bases from J; junction bases outside gene matches: 5. Findings and caveats that apply to the study as a whole: How much clinical and demographic metadata was included differed by source and by participant, and the metadata was provided uncurated.

Whole blood was collected in K2EDTA tubes by collaborating institutions according to the institutions' own protocols. For TCRbeta analysis, collaborator samples were shipped as frozen whole blood, as isolated PBMCs, or as DNA extracted from either sample type. The immunoSEQ Assay, a bias-controlled multiplex PCR, was used to amplify TCRbeta CDR3 regions from genomic DNA. On the study's bioinformatics: Within the assay, amplification of reference gene primers was used to estimate how many nucleated cells each sample contained. To quantify the absolute abundance of each unique TCRbeta CDR3 rearrangement, sequence reads were collapsed and filtered. For each sample, productive Simpson clonality was calculated by taking the square root of Simpson's diversity index across productive rearrangements. The clones in this table, taken by TCRdb from immuneACCESS, are in-frame only. Not every clone is retained; where verified, under half of the shortfall comes from an unresolved V gene, and the cause of the rest is unknown. V, J and clone size derive from that table, while D and trimming were established from the DNA sequence. For this sample the table gives under 200,000 clones, of which about 85% were detected only once. The ten largest account for about 1% of the sample.

The V and J genes are TRBV4-3 and TRBJ2-7, with TRBD1 matching 9 junction bases. This sequence originates from a man aged 40-49 years with acute or convalescent COVID-19. Material for sequencing was peripheral blood. The CDR3 region has the sequence CASSQEKDRGHEQYF. The DNA is TGCGCCAGCAGCCAAGAGAAGGACAGGGGCCACGAGCAGTACTTC.